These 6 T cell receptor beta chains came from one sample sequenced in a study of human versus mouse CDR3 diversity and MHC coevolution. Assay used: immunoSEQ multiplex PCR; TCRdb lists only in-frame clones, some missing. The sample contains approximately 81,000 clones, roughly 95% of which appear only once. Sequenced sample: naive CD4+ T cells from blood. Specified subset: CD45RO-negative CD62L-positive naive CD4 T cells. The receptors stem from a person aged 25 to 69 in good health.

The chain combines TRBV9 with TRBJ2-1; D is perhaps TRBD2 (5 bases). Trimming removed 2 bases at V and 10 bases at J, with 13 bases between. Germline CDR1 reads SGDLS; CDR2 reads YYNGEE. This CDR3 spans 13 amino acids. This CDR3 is CASSVQSRGEQFF. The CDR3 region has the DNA TGTGCCAGCAGCGTTCAATCACGAGGGGAGCAGTTCTTC.

The DNA of the CDR3 is TGCGCCAGCAGCTTGGTGGGGGGACAGGGGCAAGGCTACACCTTC. This encodes CASSLVGGQGQGYTF. V gene TRBV5-1 combines with J gene TRBJ1-2; 10 bases are a match to TRBD1. Looked up from germline, CDR1 is SGHRS and CDR2 is YFSETQ. There are 15 residues in the CDR3. V lost 0 bases and J lost 8; bases outside the gene matches: 7.

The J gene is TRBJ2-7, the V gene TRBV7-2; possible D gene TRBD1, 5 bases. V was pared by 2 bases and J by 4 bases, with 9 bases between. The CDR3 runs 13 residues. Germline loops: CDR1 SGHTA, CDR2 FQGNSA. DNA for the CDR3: TGTGCCAGCAGCTTAAATCAGGGTTACGAGCAGTACTTC. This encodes CASSLNQGYEQYF.

In nucleotides, the CDR3 is TGTGCCAGTAGCCTAATAGGGGGTGAAAGCTATGGCTACACCTTC. Translating gives CASSLIGGESYGYTF. This chain joins TRBV19 and TRBJ1-2, with D possibly being TRBD1 (6 bases). Germline V gene sequence: CDR1 LNHDA, CDR2 SQIVND (reference sequence). V lost 6 bases to trimming and J lost 4 bases, with 18 bases between them. The CDR3 length is 15 residues. The full variable domain, in which reference TRBV19 and TRBJ1-2 provide the parts outside the CDR3, is DGGITQSPKYLFRKEGQNVTLSCEQNLNHDAMYWYRQDPGQGLRLIYYSQIVNDFQKGDIAEGYSVSREKKESFPLTVTSAQKNPTAFYLCASSLIGGESYGYTFGSGTRLTVV.

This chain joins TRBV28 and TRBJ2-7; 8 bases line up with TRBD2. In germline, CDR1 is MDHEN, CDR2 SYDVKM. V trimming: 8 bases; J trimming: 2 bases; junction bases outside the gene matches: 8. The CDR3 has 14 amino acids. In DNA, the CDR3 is TGTGCCAGCGTCGAGAACGGGAGGGCCTACGAGCAGTACTTC. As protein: CASVENGRAYEQYF.

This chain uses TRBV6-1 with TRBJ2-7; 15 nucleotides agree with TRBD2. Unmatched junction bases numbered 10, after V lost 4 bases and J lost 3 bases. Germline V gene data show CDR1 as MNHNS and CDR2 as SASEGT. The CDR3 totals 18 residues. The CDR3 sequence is CASSAGTSGGTPYYEQYF. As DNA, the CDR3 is TGTGCCAGCAGTGCCGGGACTAGCGGGGGGACCCCCTACTACGAGCAGTACTTC.